The 32 T cell receptor beta chains reported below all come from one sample, sequenced in a study of blood T cell repertoires in COVID-19. Clones were read by immunoSEQ multiplex PCR, and TCRdb kept only the in-frame ones, dropping some. There are some 320,000 clones in the sample; roughly nine tenths occur only once, and 2.6% lies in the top ten. Sequenced sample: PBMCs or T cells enriched from blood (not recorded which). These receptor sequences come from a man in his sixties who had recovered from COVID-19.

This clone showed up just a few times. The gene calls are TRBV19 and TRBJ1-2; D may be TRBD1 (6 bases). Germline V lookup: CDR1 LNHDA, CDR2 SQIVND (reference sequence). Trimming took 5 bases from V and 4 from J, leaving 14 bases between them. The CDR3 contains 14 residues. CDR3 sequence (DNA): TGTGCCAGTAGTCCCCGGGACAAAACCTATGGCTACACCTTC. It translates to CASSPRDKTYGYTF.

The chain carries TRBV5-8 and TRBJ1-1, with 8 bases lining up with TRBD1. Germline loops: CDR1 SGHTS, CDR2 YDEGEE. V dropped 5 bases and J dropped 0; count of bases not matched to a gene: 3. The CDR3 consists of 14 residues. CDR3 DNA: TGTGCCAGCAGTCCGACAGGGGTGAACACTGAAGCTTTCTTT. Translated, it gives CASSPTGVNTEAFF.

V gene TRBV4-1 combines with J gene TRBJ2-7; tentatively, D is TRBD2 (6 bases). The V and J ends lost 4 bases and 2 bases respectively, with 18 bases between them. Germline V CDR1 and CDR2: MGHRA, YSYEKL. The CDR3 has 16 residues. CDR3 in amino acids: CASSLREAGGTYEQYF. Here the CDR3 DNA reads TGCGCCAGCAGCCTCAGGGAGGCAGGAGGGACCTACGAGCAGTACTTC.

The chain couples TRBV19 to TRBJ1-2, with TRBD1 matching 10 bases. The CDR3 loop spans 14 amino acids. The V gene end was trimmed by 4 bases and the J gene end by 10 bases; junction bases not matched to a gene: 9. Germline V gene lookup returns CDR1 LNHDA and CDR2 SQIVND (reference sequence). The DNA for the CDR3 is TGTGCCAGTAGTAAGGGACAGGGGAGTCCCGCCTACACCTTC. It yields the protein CASSKGQGSPAYTF.

V usage is TRBV5-4 and J usage is TRBJ2-1; 10 positions agree with TRBD2. CDR3 length equals 15 residues. Unmatched junction bases numbered 10, after V lost 7 bases and J lost 6 bases. Germline V CDR1 and CDR2: SGHNT, YYREEE (reference sequence). DNA for the CDR3: TGTGCCAGCGGCACGGAGCGGGGGGGCCTCAATGAGCAGTTCTTC. Its translation is CASGTERGGLNEQFF.

This chain links TRBV18 with TRBJ1-1, with 11 bases identical to TRBD1. With V trimmed by 2 bases and J by 4 bases, 6 bases remained unmatched. The CDR3 has 16 amino acids. CDR1 KGHSH and CDR2 LQKENI come from the germline V gene. CDR3 bases: TGTGCCAGCTCACCATTCGGACAGGGGGCGGGCACTGAAGCTTTCTTT. As protein: CASSPFGQGAGTEAFF.

The V and J genes are TRBV7-4 and TRBJ1-5; 10 nucleotides agree with TRBD1. V gave up 6 bases and J gave up 5 bases; unmatched junction bases: 13. CDR3 length equals 17 residues. The germline V gene has CDR1 SGHVT and CDR2 SQSDAQ. The CDR3 nucleotides read TGTGCCAGCAGGAACGACAGGGGGCGAGGGGCCGATCAGCCCCAGCATTTT. Translating gives CASRNDRGRGADQPQHF.

The chain recombines TRBV7-9 with TRBJ2-1, with 9 bases fitting TRBD2. The CDR3 contains 15 residues. The ends lost 8 bases at V and 3 bases at J; junction bases unmatched: 8. CDR1 SEHNR and CDR2 FQNEAQ come from the germline V gene (reference sequence). CDR3: CASLETSGIYNEQFF. The CDR3 coding sequence is TGTGCCAGCTTGGAGACTAGCGGAATCTACAATGAGCAGTTCTTC.

V is TRBV6-5 and J is TRBJ2-7; TRBD2 matches 9 bases. Germline values: CDR1 MNHEY, CDR2 SVGAGI. V lost 10 bases, J lost 7 bases, and 11 bases stayed unmatched. The CDR3 runs 13 residues. CDR3 in amino acids: CATAAGGYREQYF. In DNA, the CDR3 is TGTGCCACTGCAGCGGGGGGCTATAGGGAGCAGTACTTC.

The rearrangement uses TRBV7-3 and TRBJ2-1; 7 bases line up with TRBD2. Germline V gene sequence: CDR1 SGHTA, CDR2 FQGTGA. V was pared by 8 bases and J by 5 bases, with 9 bases of the junction left unmatched. The CDR3 has 14 residues. The DNA of the CDR3 is TGTGCCAGCCGAGTGGGAGGGCCCGACAATGAGCAGTTCTTC. Protein sequence: CASRVGGPDNEQFF.

The chain recombines TRBV14 with TRBJ1-6; TRBD1 matches 7 bases. V gave up 1 base and J gave up 8 bases; unmatched junction bases: 2. The CDR3 loop spans 14 amino acids. Germline CDR1 is SGHDN and CDR2 is FVKESK. CDR3 amino acids: CASSQGQGYSPLHF. CDR3 nucleotide sequence: TGTGCCAGCAGCCAAGGACAGGGATATTCACCCCTCCACTTT.

V gene TRBV30 combines with J gene TRBJ2-2, with 8 bases fitting TRBD1. The V segment lost 3 bases and the J segment 5 bases; nucleotides outside the gene matches: 11. The CDR3 is 16 residues long. Germline V CDR1 and CDR2: GTSNPN, SVGIG (reference sequence). The DNA of the CDR3 is TGTGCCTGGAGAAGGCCGGACAGGGTAGAGACCGGGGAGCTGTTTTTT. Its translation: CAWRRPDRVETGELFF.

This clone was observed a few times. The chain carries TRBV5-1 and TRBJ1-5, with 10 bases identical to TRBD1. The ends lost 7 bases at V and 6 bases at J; junction bases unmatched: 22. The length of the CDR3 is 19 residues. Germline CDR1 reads SGHRS; CDR2 reads YFSETQ. The CDR3 nucleotides read TGCGCCAGCGACTCACTCATACGACAAACGACAGGGGGCCTTCAGCCCCAGCATTTT. It codes for CASDSLIRQTTGGLQPQHF.

This clone was recorded only once. This sequence joins TRBV6-5 and TRBJ1-6; D remains unclear. The CDR3 totals 15 residues. Germline CDR1 is MNHEY and CDR2 is SVGAGI. V shed 7 bases and J shed 0 bases, with 10 bases lying between them. The CDR3 DNA is TGTGCCAGCACCGAGGCCAGCTCCTATAATTCACCCCTCCACTTT. It encodes CASTEASSYNSPLHF.

The genes are TRBV5-1 and TRBJ2-1, with TRBD2 matching 7 bases. CDR1 is SGHRS and CDR2 is YFSETQ in the germline V gene. The CDR3 has 18 amino acids. V was clipped by 3 bases and J by 1 base; unmatched bases: 13. The CDR3, as DNA: TGCGCCAGCAGCTCGGGGGGTATGAGCGGGGCGTCCTACAATGAGCAGTTCTTC. Translation: CASSSGGMSGASYNEQFF.

V gene TRBV30 combines with J gene TRBJ1-3, with a possible D match to TRBD1 (5 bases). The germline V gene has CDR1 GTSNPN and CDR2 SVGIG (reference sequence). This CDR3 has 13 amino acids. V lost 3 bases and J lost 3, with 9 bases in between. CDR3 amino acids: CAWRGGLGNTIYF. The CDR3 DNA is TGTGCCTGGAGGGGGGGACTTGGAAACACCATATATTTT.

The V and J genes are TRBV7-9 and TRBJ2-3; 11 bases align to TRBD2. With 5 bases clipped from V and 0 bases from J, the junction kept 13 bases outside the gene matches. Looked up from germline, CDR1 is SEHNR and CDR2 is FQNEAQ (reference sequence). This CDR3 has 19 residues. CDR3 nucleotide sequence: TGTGCCAGCAGCCCCGCGCGTAGCGGGAGGGCAAGGAGCACAGATACGCAGTATTTT. This gives the protein CASSPARSGRARSTDTQYF.

The chain has TRBV27 and TRBJ1-1; D unclear. Germline V gene data show CDR1 as MNHEY and CDR2 as SMNVEV (reference sequence). This CDR3 is 13 amino acids long. Deletions cut 2 bases from V and 6 bases from J, with 10 bases between. This CDR3 reads CASSLVSGAEAFF. CDR3 bases: TGTGCCAGCAGTTTAGTCTCCGGGGCTGAAGCTTTCTTT.

This rearrangement joins TRBV27 to TRBJ1-5; D remains unclear. Trimming pared 6 bases from V and 2 bases from J, leaving 8 bases between. Germline loops: CDR1 MNHEY, CDR2 SMNVEV (reference sequence). This CDR3 is built from 13 residues. The CDR3 bases are TGTGCCAGCAGCTACCGGGGCAATCAGCCCCAGCATTTT. Translation: CASSYRGNQPQHF.

This clone was observed once. The V call is TRBV30, the J call TRBJ1-1; D gene ambiguous. Germline V CDR1 and CDR2: GTSNPN, SVGIG (reference sequence). The CDR3 sequence is 13 residues long. Trimming left V 2 bases short and J 4 bases short, with 11 bases between. The DNA of the CDR3 is TGTGCCTGGAGTTCGGGGATGCGCACTGAAGCTTTCTTT. This sequence encodes CAWSSGMRTEAFF.

The rearrangement uses TRBV7-2 and TRBJ1-5, with D tentatively TRBD1 (6 bases). CDR3 length: 17 amino acids. V lost 2 bases and J lost 6, with 20 bases in between. CDR1 SGHTA and CDR2 FQGNSA come from the germline V gene. This CDR3 is CASSLTWGRGGSQPQHF. CDR3 in DNA: TGTGCCAGCAGCTTAACATGGGGGAGGGGGGGAAGTCAGCCCCAGCATTTT. Combining the CDR3 with reference TRBV7-2 and TRBJ1-5 gives the whole variable domain GAGVSQSPSNKVTEKGKDVELRCDPISGHTALYWYRQSLGQGLEFLIYFQGNSAPDKSGLPSDRFSAERTGGSVSTLTIQRTQQEDSAVYLCASSLTWGRGGSQPQHFGDGTRLSIL.

The chain is built from TRBV4-1 and TRBJ2-5, with 8 nucleotides matching TRBD2. V shed 3 bases, J shed 4 bases, and the junction held 13 bases outside the gene matches. There are 17 residues in the CDR3. Germline lookup yields CDR1 MGHRA and CDR2 YSYEKL. CDR3 region: CASSQLRPGGLRETQYF. The CDR3 DNA sequence: TGCGCCAGCAGCCAGCTAAGGCCGGGGGGGCTTAGAGAGACCCAGTACTTC.

V usage is TRBV4-1 and J usage is TRBJ1-6; D is undetermined. CDR3 length equals 16 residues. Germline CDR1 and CDR2: MGHRA and YSYEKL. V lost 5 bases to trimming and J lost 7 bases, with 18 bases between them. For the CDR3, the DNA is TGCGCCAGCAGCTACATCTCTCCCAATTTAAATTCACCCCTCCACTTT. Its protein product is CASSYISPNLNSPLHF.

V usage is TRBV5-5 and J usage is TRBJ2-7; D perhaps matches TRBD1 (6 bases). V was pared by 4 bases and J by 0 bases, with 11 bases between. Germline CDR1 and CDR2: SGHKS and YYEKEE (reference sequence). The CDR3 is 14 amino acids. CDR3 sequence (DNA): TGTGCCAGCAGCACAACAGGGAACTCCTACGAGCAGTACTTC. Residues: CASSTTGNSYEQYF.

The V and J genes are TRBV6-6 and TRBJ1-1; tentative D call: TRBD1 (5 bases). CDR1 MNHNY and CDR2 SVGAGI come from the germline V gene (reference sequence). Trimming removed 2 bases at V and 4 bases at J, with 14 bases between. CDR3 length: 15 amino acids. CDR3 protein: CASSYGGNGGTEAFF. CDR3 bases: TGTGCCAGCAGTTACGGGGGAAACGGGGGCACTGAAGCTTTCTTT.

The chain couples TRBV5-1 to TRBJ2-2, with 8 bases lining up with TRBD1. Germline assignment: CDR1 SGHRS and CDR2 YFSETQ. The CDR3 length is 16 residues. Trimming removed 3 bases from V and 2 bases from J; junction bases left unmatched: 6. The CDR3 is CASSSTGTGNTGELFF. The DNA for the CDR3 is TGCGCCAGCAGCTCCACCGGGACAGGAAACACCGGGGAGCTGTTTTTT.

The chain couples TRBV7-6 to TRBJ1-5, with 8 nucleotides matching TRBD1. Germline-derived CDR1 and CDR2 are SGHVS and FNYEAQ. There are 14 residues in the CDR3. V shed 4 bases, J shed 7 bases, and the junction held 6 bases outside the gene matches. For the CDR3, the DNA is TGTGCCAGCAGCTATGGGACAGGATTACAGCCCCAGCATTTT. The encoded protein is CASSYGTGLQPQHF.

The V call is TRBV4-2, the J call TRBJ1-3, with 7 bases that match TRBD1. Trimming removed 4 bases from V and 4 bases from J; junction bases left unmatched: 16. Germline assignment: CDR1 LGHNA and CDR2 YNFKEQ. The CDR3 runs 18 residues. CDR3 in DNA: TGTGCCAGCAGCCTAAGTGGTCCCACGGCAGGGGGAGGAAACACCATATATTTT. Translation: CASSLSGPTAGGGNTIYF.

Concerning this clone: This CDR3 is also generated by other DNA sequences in the sample. As DNA, the CDR3 is TGCGCCAGCAGCTTGGGAGCGGATTATGGCTACACCTTC. Its protein is CASSLGADYGYTF. V usage is TRBV5-1 and J usage is TRBJ1-2; no definite D call. The germline CDR1 and CDR2 sequences are SGHRS and YFSETQ. V was shortened by 0 bases and J by 5 bases, with 8 bases between the two germline ends. The CDR3 runs to 13 residues.

The chain employs TRBV9 and TRBJ2-3; D may be TRBD2 (6 bases). This CDR3 spans 15 amino acids. CDR1 is SGDLS and CDR2 is YYNGEE in the germline V gene. V dropped 0 bases and J dropped 4 bases, with 12 bases sitting between them. CDR3 loop: CASSVGGSGSDTQYF. The CDR3 nucleotides read TGTGCCAGCAGCGTAGGGGGTAGCGGATCAGATACGCAGTATTTT. Combining the CDR3 with reference TRBV9 and TRBJ2-3 gives the whole variable domain DSGVTQTPKHLITATGQRVTLRCSPRSGDLSVYWYQQSLDQGLQFLIQYYNGEERAKGNILERFSAQQFPDLHSELNLSSLELGDSALYFCASSVGGSGSDTQYFGPGTRLTVL.

The rearrangement links TRBV2 to TRBJ2-3; 11 bases agree with TRBD2. CDR1 and CDR2 (germline): SNHLY, FYNNEI. The CDR3 contains 15 residues. The junction had 0 bases not matched to a gene; V was cut back by 1 base and J by 3 bases. This CDR3 is CASSEGLAGTDTQYF. In DNA, the CDR3 is TGTGCCAGCAGTGAAGGACTAGCGGGGACAGATACGCAGTATTTT.

This chain links TRBV10-1 with TRBJ2-1, with D possibly matching TRBD1 (6 bases). Germline loops: CDR1 WNHNN, CDR2 SYGVQD (reference sequence). V was shortened by 6 bases and J by 8 bases, with 20 bases between the two germline ends. This CDR3 has 15 amino acids. The CDR3 region has the DNA TGCGCCAGCAGCCTAGAGGGGCAGGGGACCCATGAGCAGTTCTTC. Translation: CASSLEGQGTHEQFF.